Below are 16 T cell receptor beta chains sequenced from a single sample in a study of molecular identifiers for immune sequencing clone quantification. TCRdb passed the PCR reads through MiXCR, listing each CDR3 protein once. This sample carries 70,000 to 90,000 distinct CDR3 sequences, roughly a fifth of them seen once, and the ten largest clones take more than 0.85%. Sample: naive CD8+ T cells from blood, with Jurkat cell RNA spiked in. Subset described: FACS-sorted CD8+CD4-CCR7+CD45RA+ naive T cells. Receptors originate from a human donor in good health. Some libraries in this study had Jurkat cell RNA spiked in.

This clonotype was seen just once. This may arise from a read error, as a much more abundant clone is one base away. CDR3 in DNA: TGTGCCACCAGTGACTTAAGGACAGATACGCTGTATTTT. Its translation: CATSDLRTDTLYF. The chain combines TRBV24-1 with TRBJ2-3; the D gene is possibly TRBD1 (6 bases). The germline V gene encodes CDR1 KGHDR and CDR2 SFDVKD. CDR3 length: 13 amino acids.

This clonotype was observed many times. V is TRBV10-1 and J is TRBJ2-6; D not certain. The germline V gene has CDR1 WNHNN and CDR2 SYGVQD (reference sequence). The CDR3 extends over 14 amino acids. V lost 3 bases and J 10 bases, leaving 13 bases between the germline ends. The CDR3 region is CASSDLGSRNVLTF. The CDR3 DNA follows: TGCGCCAGCAGTGATTTGGGCTCCCGGAACGTCCTGACTTTC.

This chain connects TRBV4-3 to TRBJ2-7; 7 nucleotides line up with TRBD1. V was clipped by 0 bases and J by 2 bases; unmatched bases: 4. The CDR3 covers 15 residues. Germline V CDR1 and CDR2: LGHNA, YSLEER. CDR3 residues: CASSQDPTGAYEQYF. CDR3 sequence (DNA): TGCGCCAGCAGCCAAGACCCCACAGGGGCCTACGAGCAGTACTTC.

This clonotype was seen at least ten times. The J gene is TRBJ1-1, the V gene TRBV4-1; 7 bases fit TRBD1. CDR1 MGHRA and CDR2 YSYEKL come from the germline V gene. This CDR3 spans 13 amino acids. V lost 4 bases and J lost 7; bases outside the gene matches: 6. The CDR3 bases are TGCGCCAGCAGCCCCCCTGGGGACAGTGAAGCTTTCTTT. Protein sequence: CASSPPGDSEAFF.

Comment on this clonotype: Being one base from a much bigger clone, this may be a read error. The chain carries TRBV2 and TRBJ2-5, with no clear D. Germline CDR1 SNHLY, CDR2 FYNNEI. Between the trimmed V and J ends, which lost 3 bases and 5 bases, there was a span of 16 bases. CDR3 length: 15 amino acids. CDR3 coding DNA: TGTGCCAGCAGTGAGCGAACAGTGACCGGGGAGACCCAGTACTTC. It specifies CASSERTVTGETQYF.

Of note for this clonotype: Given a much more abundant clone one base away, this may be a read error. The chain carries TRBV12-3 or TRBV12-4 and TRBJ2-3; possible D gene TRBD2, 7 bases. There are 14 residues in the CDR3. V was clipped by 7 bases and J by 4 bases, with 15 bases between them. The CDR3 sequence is CASNPEGGSDTQYF. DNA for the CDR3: TGTGCCAGCAACCCTGAGGGGGGGTCAGATACGCAGTATTTT.

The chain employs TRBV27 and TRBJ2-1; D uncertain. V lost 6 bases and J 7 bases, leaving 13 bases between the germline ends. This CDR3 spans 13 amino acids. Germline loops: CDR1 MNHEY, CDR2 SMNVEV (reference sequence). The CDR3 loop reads CASRPTGLNEQFF. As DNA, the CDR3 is TGTGCCAGCAGGCCCACCGGGCTTAATGAGCAGTTCTTC.

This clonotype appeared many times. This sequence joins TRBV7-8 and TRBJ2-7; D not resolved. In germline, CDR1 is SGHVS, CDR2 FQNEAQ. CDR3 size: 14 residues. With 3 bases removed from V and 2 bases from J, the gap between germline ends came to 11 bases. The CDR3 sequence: CASSFGAGTYEQYF. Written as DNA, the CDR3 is TGTGCCAGCAGCTTCGGCGCAGGAACCTACGAGCAGTACTTC.

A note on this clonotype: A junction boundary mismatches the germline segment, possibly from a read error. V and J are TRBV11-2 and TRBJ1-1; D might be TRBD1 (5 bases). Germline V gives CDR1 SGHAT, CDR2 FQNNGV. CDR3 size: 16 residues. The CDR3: CASSGTFGQKNSEAFF. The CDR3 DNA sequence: TGTGCCAGCAGCGGGACGTTTGGGCAGAAGAACAGTGAAGCTTTCTTT.

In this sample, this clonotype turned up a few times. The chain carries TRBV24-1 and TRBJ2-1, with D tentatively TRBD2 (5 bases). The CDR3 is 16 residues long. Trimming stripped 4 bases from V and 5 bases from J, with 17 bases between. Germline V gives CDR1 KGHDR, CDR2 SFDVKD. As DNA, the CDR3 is TGTGCCACCAGTGACTCACTAGTAATAGGTCACAATGAGCAGTTCTTC. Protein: CATSDSLVIGHNEQFF.

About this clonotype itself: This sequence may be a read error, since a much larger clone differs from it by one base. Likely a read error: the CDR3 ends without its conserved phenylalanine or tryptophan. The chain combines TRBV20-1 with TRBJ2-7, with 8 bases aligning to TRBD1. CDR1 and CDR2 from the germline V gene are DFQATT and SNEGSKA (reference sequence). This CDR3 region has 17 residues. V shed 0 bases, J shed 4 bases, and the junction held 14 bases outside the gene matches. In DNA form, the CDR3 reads TGCAGTGCTAGAGACCCCTCATCGACAGGGGTCGTGTACGAGCAGTACTCC. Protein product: CSARDPSSTGVVYEQYS.

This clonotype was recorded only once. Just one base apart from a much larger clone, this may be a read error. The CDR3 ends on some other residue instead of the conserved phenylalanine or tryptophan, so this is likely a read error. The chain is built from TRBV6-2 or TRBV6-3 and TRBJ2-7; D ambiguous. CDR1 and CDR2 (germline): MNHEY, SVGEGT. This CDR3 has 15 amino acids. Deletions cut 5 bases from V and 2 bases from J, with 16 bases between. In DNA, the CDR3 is TGTGCCAGCAGTGCCCTTTTGGGCATTGCCTACGAGCAGTACCTC. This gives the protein CASSALLGIAYEQYL.

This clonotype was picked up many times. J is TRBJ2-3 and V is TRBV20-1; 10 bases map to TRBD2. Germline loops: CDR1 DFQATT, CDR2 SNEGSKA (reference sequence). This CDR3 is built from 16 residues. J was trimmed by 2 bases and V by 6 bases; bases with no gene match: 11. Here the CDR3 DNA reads TGCAGTGCCGGCCAGCCTAGCGGGAGCATCACAGATACGCAGTATTTT. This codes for CSAGQPSGSITDTQYF.

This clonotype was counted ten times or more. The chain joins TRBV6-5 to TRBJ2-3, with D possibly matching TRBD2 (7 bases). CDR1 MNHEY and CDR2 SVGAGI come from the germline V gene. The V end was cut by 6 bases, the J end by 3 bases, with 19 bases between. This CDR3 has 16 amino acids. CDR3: CASRPLGGPWTDTQYF. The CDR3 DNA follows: TGTGCCAGCAGGCCGTTGGGGGGGCCCTGGACAGATACGCAGTATTTT.

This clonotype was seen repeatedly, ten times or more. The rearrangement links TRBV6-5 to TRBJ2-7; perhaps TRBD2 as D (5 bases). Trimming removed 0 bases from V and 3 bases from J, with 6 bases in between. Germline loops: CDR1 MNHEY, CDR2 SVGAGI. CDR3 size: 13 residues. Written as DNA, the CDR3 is TGTGCCAGCAGTTACTCGAGGGTCTACGAGCAGTACTTC. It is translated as CASSYSRVYEQYF.

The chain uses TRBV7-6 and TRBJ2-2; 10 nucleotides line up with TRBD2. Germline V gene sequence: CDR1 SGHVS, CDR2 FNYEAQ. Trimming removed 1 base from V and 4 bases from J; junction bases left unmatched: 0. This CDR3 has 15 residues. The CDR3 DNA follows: TGTGCCAGCAGCTTAGAGCGGGGGGGCACCGGGGAGCTGTTTTTT. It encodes CASSLERGGTGELFF.